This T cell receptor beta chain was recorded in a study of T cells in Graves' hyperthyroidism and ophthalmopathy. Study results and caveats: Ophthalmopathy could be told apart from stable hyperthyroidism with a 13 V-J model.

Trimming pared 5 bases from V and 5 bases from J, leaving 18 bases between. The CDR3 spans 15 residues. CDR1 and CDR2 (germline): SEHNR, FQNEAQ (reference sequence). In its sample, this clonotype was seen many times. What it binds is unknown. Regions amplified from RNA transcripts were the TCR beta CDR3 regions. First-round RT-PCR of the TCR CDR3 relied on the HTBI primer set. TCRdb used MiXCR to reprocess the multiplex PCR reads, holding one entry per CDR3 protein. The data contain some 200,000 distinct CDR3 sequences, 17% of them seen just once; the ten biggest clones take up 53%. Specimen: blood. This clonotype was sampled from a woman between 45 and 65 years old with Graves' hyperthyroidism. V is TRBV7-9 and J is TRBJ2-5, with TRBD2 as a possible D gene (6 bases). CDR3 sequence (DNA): TGTGCCAGCAGCCCTATCCTTGGGGGGAGCGAGACCCAGTACTTC. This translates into CASSPILGGSETQYF. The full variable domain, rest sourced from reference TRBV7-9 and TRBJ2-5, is DTGVSQNPRHKITKRGQNVTFRCDPISEHNRLYWYRQTLGQGPEFLTYFQNEAQLEKSRLLSDRFSAERPKGSFSTLEIQRTEQGDSAMYLCASSPILGGSETQYFGPGTRLLVL.